The clone carrying this T cell receptor (beta chain) was observed at least ten times. The data belong to a study of T cells in Graves' hyperthyroidism and ophthalmopathy. Regions amplified from RNA transcripts were the TCR beta CDR3 regions. The HTBI set primed first-round TCR CDR3 RT-PCR. Each CDR3 protein gets one entry after TCRdb re-called the multiplex PCR reads with MiXCR. Of fewer than 350,000 distinct CDR3 sequences in the sample, around 15% were seen once. The blood sample dates from first hyperthyroidism diagnosis, preceding any ophthalmopathy symptoms. This CDR3 region has 15 residues. The V and J ends lost 1 base and 5 bases, in that order; junction bases with no gene match: 3. The V gene's germline CDR1 is SGHNT and CDR2 YYREEE (reference sequence).

The clonotype originates from a woman in her forties or fifties with Graves' hyperthyroidism that later progressed to Graves' ophthalmopathy. What was sequenced was blood. The genes are TRBV5-4 and TRBJ2-7; the match to TRBD2 covers 13 bases. The CDR3, as DNA: TGTGCCAGCAGCTTGACCGGACTAGCGGGAGACGAGCAGTACTTC. This codes for CASSLTGLAGDEQYF.